At least ten counts were recorded for the clone carrying this T cell receptor beta chain. This sample is part of a study of neurological immune-mediated disorders. The cDNA came from 5'RACE with 10-nucleotide random UMIs. TCRdb reanalysed the 5' RACE reads using MiXCR and keeps one entry per CDR3 protein. The table has tens of thousands of distinct CDR3 sequences, over 9% seen once. The V end lost 1 base, the J end lost 0 bases, and 10 bases lay between the germline ends. Germline-derived CDR1 and CDR2 are SGHRS and YFSETQ. This CDR3 spans 15 amino acids. Sequenced sample: PBMCs. The TCR sequence derives from a man aged 40-49 years in good health. The chain links TRBV5-1 to TRBJ1-1, with D possibly matching TRBD1 (5 bases). CDR3: CASSLSRDLNTEAFF. Here the CDR3 DNA reads TGCGCCAGCAGCTTGAGCAGGGATCTGAACACTGAAGCTTTCTTT.